One sample yielded the 11 T cell receptor beta chains listed below, sequenced in a study of cytomegalovirus exposure and HLA in healthy donors. The PCR was carried out with 60 Vbeta primers and 13 Jbeta primers. Produced via immunoSEQ multiplex PCR; TCRdb's table is partial and in-frame only. Among approximately 150,000 clones listed, almost 80% were seen once. Sample: PBMCs. Receptors originate from a man between 18 and 29 years old in good health and CMV-seropositive.

The chain carries TRBV18 and TRBJ2-7; tentative D call: TRBD1 (6 bases). CDR3 length: 15 amino acids. V gave up 3 bases and J gave up 2 bases, with 14 bases separating them. CDR1 is KGHSH, CDR2 LQKENI, per germline. The CDR3 loop is CASSPKTGLTYEQYF. CDR3 coding DNA: TGTGCCAGCTCACCCAAAACAGGGCTTACCTACGAGCAGTACTTC.

This clone showed up just a few times. This chain links TRBV6-5 with TRBJ2-1, with D possibly matching TRBD2 (6 bases). CDR3 length equals 13 residues. Germline V lookup: CDR1 MNHEY, CDR2 SVGAGI. Trimming left V 6 bases short and J 2 bases short, with 8 bases between. This chain's CDR3 is CASREGAYNEQFF. In DNA form, the CDR3 reads TGTGCCAGCAGGGAGGGCGCCTACAATGAGCAGTTCTTC.

This chain uses TRBV6-5 with TRBJ2-5; D might be TRBD1 (6 bases). V lost 6 bases and J lost 9, with 14 bases in between. Germline V CDR1 and CDR2: MNHEY, SVGAGI. This CDR3 has 12 residues. Here the CDR3 DNA reads TGTGCCAGCAGCACAGGGTTCTCGGCCCAGTACTTC. Its translation is CASSTGFSAQYF.

This chain uses TRBV25-1 with TRBJ2-1, with a tentative D call TRBD1 (7 bases). The CDR3 consists of 15 residues. Germline V CDR1 and CDR2: MGHDK, SYGVNS. V was cut by 8 bases and J by 10 bases, with 24 bases left in between. CDR3 sequence: CASAQGGAHRGEQFF. CDR3 nucleotide sequence: TGTGCCAGCGCCCAGGGGGGAGCCCATCGTGGGGAGCAGTTCTTC.

This clone was picked up one time. The chain employs TRBV5-4 and TRBJ2-7; 8 bases match TRBD1. CDR1 is SGHNT and CDR2 is YYREEE in the germline V gene (reference sequence). After removal of 2 bases from V and 5 bases from J, the junction contained 6 bases not matched to a gene. The length of the CDR3 is 14 residues. The CDR3 DNA sequence: TGTGCCAGCAGCTTCGTGGACAGGGTGCACGAGCAGTACTTC. It is translated as CASSFVDRVHEQYF. The variable domain in full, completed from reference TRBV5-4 and TRBJ2-7, reads ETGVTQSPTHLIKTRGQQVTLRCSSQSGHNTVSWYQQALGQGPQFIFQYYREEENGRGNFPPRFSGLQFPNYSSELNVNALELDDSALYLCASSFVDRVHEQYFGPGTRLTVT.

The chain joins TRBV2 to TRBJ2-3; D not certain. Germline CDR1 and CDR2: SNHLY and FYNNEI. This CDR3 region has 14 residues. The ends were cut back, 0 bases at V and 5 bases at J, with 9 bases in the middle. The CDR3 DNA sequence: TGTGCCAGCAGTGAAGCCGTCGGTAAAGATACGCAGTATTTT. It specifies CASSEAVGKDTQYF.

This clone appeared a single time. The chain uses TRBV7-8 and TRBJ2-2, with 9 bases that match TRBD2. Trimming at V came to 0 bases and at J to 4 bases, leaving 6 bases not matched to a gene. The CDR3 is 17 amino acids. CDR1 and CDR2 from the germline V gene are SGHVS and FQNEAQ. The DNA of the CDR3 is TGTGCCAGCAGCTTAGCGACGGGACTAGCCATCACCGGGGAGCTGTTTTTT. Its translation: CASSLATGLAITGELFF.

The chain joins TRBV5-1 to TRBJ2-2, with D tentatively TRBD2 (6 bases). Between the trimmed V and J ends, which lost 6 bases and 3 bases, there was a span of 18 bases. CDR3 length: 16 amino acids. Germline CDR1 is SGHRS and CDR2 is YFSETQ. The CDR3 DNA reads TGCGCCAGCAACCCAGTGGGGGGACTCGACACCGGGGAGCTGTTTTTT. It encodes CASNPVGGLDTGELFF.

This rearrangement joins TRBV5-1 to TRBJ2-7; tentatively, D is TRBD2 (6 bases). Trimming shortened V by 6 bases and J by 2 bases, and 18 bases separated the two germline ends. The CDR3 contains 15 residues. Germline CDR1 SGHRS, CDR2 YFSETQ. This CDR3 is CASTPSPGGTYEQYF. The CDR3 DNA reads TGCGCCAGCACCCCCTCTCCCGGGGGAACCTACGAGCAGTACTTC. Drawing the rest from reference TRBV5-1 and TRBJ2-7, the complete variable domain is KAGVTQTPRYLIKTRGQQVTLSCSPISGHRSVSWYQQTPGQGLQFLFEYFSETQRNKGNFPGRFSGRQFSNSRSEMNVSTLELGDSALYLCASTPSPGGTYEQYFGPGTRLTVT.

This clone was counted only a few times. Different DNA sequences within this sample yield the same CDR3. The chain couples TRBV6-4 to TRBJ1-1, with D possibly matching TRBD1 (5 bases). The CDR3 has 13 amino acids. Germline CDR1 and CDR2: MRHNA and SNTAGT. Trimming left V 3 bases short and J 1 base short, with 6 bases between. The CDR3 loop reads CASSEGANTEAFF. The CDR3 nucleotides are TGTGCCAGCAGTGAAGGGGCGAACACTGAAGCTTTCTTT.

J is TRBJ2-3 and V is TRBV29-1; TRBD1 might be the D (5 bases). This CDR3 comprises 13 residues. CDR1 and CDR2 from the germline V gene are SQVTM and ANQGSEA. Trimming took off 1 base at V and 4 bases at J, with 9 bases between the two ends. The CDR3 nucleotides are TGCAGCGTTGAAGTAGAAGGGGCAGATACGCAGTATTTT. Translation: CSVEVEGADTQYF.